A single sample gave rise to the 24 T cell receptor beta chains below, sequenced in a study of graft-versus-host responses after intestinal transplantation. The assay was immunoSEQ multiplex PCR, and TCRdb's table has in-frame clones only and misses some. The data hold some 86,000 clones, with 90% to 95% observed a single time. These TCRs' antigens remain unknown. Sequencing was performed on unstimulated CD8+ T cells sorted from spleen or lymph node cells, taken before intestinal transplant. These receptors came from a human donor who received an intestinal transplant.

This clone was found once. The chain uses TRBV27 and TRBJ2-1, with 11 bases that match TRBD2. The CDR3 covers 14 residues. In germline, CDR1 is MNHEY, CDR2 SMNVEV (reference sequence). Trimming removed 3 bases from V and 8 bases from J; junction bases left unmatched: 3. DNA for the CDR3: TGTGCCAGCAGTTTTCTAGCGGGAGGAGATGAGCAGTTCTTC. This gives the protein CASSFLAGGDEQFF.

The V call is TRBV6-5, the J call TRBJ1-5, with D uncertain. The CDR3 extends over 13 amino acids. Trimming took off 0 bases at V and 7 bases at J, with 7 bases between the two ends. Germline V gives CDR1 MNHEY, CDR2 SVGAGI. Here the CDR3 reads CASSYSHEQPQHF. The CDR3, as DNA: TGTGCCAGCAGTTACTCTCATGAGCAGCCCCAGCATTTT.

V is TRBV6-1 and J is TRBJ2-7; perhaps D is TRBD1 or TRBD2 (5 bases each). Germline loops: CDR1 MNHNS, CDR2 SASEGT. The CDR3 contains 13 residues. The V end lost 6 bases, the J end lost 2 bases, and 11 bases lay between the germline ends. The CDR3 sequence: CASSRDGAYEQYF. Here the CDR3 DNA reads TGTGCCAGCAGCAGGGACGGAGCCTACGAGCAGTACTTC.

This chain connects TRBV11-1 to TRBJ2-7; the D is unclear. Germline V lookup: CDR1 SGHAT, CDR2 FQDESV (reference sequence). This CDR3 contains 13 residues. Trimming stripped 3 bases from V and 2 bases from J, with 8 bases between. The CDR3 loop reads CASSFGRAYEQYF. Here the CDR3 DNA reads TGTGCCAGCAGCTTCGGCCGAGCCTACGAGCAGTACTTC.

The chain is built from TRBV6-5 and TRBJ1-4; TRBD1 matches 8 bases. The CDR3 extends over 14 amino acids. Germline-derived CDR1 and CDR2 are MNHEY and SVGAGI. Losses at the gene ends were 6 bases for V and 8 bases for J; bases not matched to a gene: 8. The CDR3 coding sequence is TGTGCCAGCAGCCCCTCAGGGGGCTGGGAAAAACTGTTTTTT. Residues: CASSPSGGWEKLFF.

This sequence joins TRBV29-1 and TRBJ2-1, with 14 bases identical to TRBD2. The CDR3 spans 17 residues. Germline V gene data show CDR1 as SQVTM and CDR2 as ANQGSEA. The trim removed 1 base at V and 6 bases at J, leaving 8 bases unmatched. The CDR3 bases are TGCAGCGTTGAAGGGACTAGCGGGAGGATAGGGGGCAATGAGCAGTTCTTC. This sequence encodes CSVEGTSGRIGGNEQFF.

The chain joins TRBV7-3 to TRBJ2-3; D not certain. The CDR3 is 16 amino acids. Germline-derived CDR1 and CDR2 are SGHTA and FQGTGA. The V gene lost 5 bases and the J gene lost 5 bases, with 20 bases spanning the gap. The CDR3 loop reads CASSTTGSRALDTQYF. CDR3 nucleotides: TGTGCCAGCAGCACAACCGGGTCCCGGGCGTTAGATACGCAGTATTTT.

The chain carries TRBV5-1 and TRBJ2-1; 8 bases are a match to TRBD1. J lost 0 bases, V lost 1 base, and 0 bases had no gene match. Germline CDR1 SGHRS, CDR2 YFSETQ. This CDR3 is built from 15 residues. The chain's CDR3 is CASSLTGGSYNEQFF. DNA for the CDR3: TGCGCCAGCAGCTTGACAGGGGGCTCCTACAATGAGCAGTTCTTC.

This chain joins TRBV9 and TRBJ2-1; 9 bases line up with TRBD2. Germline V CDR1 and CDR2: SGDLS, YYNGEE. The CDR3 covers 15 residues. V was pared by 3 bases and J by 4 bases, with 5 bases of the junction left unmatched. The CDR3, as DNA: TGTGCCAGCAGCGACTCTAGCGGGGAGTACAATGAGCAGTTCTTC. Translation gives CASSDSSGEYNEQFF. The variable domain in full, completed from reference TRBV9 and TRBJ2-1, reads DSGVTQTPKHLITATGQRVTLRCSPRSGDLSVYWYQQSLDQGLQFLIQYYNGEERAKGNILERFSAQQFPDLHSELNLSSLELGDSALYFCASSDSSGEYNEQFFGPGTRLTVL.

This chain connects TRBV27 to TRBJ1-6; possibly TRBD1 for D (5 bases). The V end lost 8 bases, the J end lost 9 bases, and 20 bases lay between the germline ends. This CDR3 is built from 15 residues. Germline values: CDR1 MNHEY, CDR2 SMNVEV (reference sequence). CDR3 DNA sequence: TGTGCCAGCGCCGCTACGGCAGGGCTGAGTTCACCCCTCCACTTT. This sequence encodes CASAATAGLSSPLHF.

V usage is TRBV7-2 and J usage is TRBJ2-7; D not resolved. The CDR3 totals 13 residues. Germline V gene lookup returns CDR1 SGHTA and CDR2 FQGNSA. Trimming removed 3 bases from V and 3 bases from J, with 9 bases in between. The CDR3 sequence is CASSFSPNYEQYF. CDR3 DNA sequence: TGTGCCAGCAGCTTCTCCCCCAACTACGAGCAGTACTTC.

V is TRBV6-1 and J is TRBJ1-1; D uncertain. The CDR3 runs 12 residues. V gave up 8 bases and J gave up 3 bases, with 10 bases separating them. CDR1 is MNHNS, CDR2 SASEGT, per germline. In DNA, the CDR3 is TGTGCCAGCGGCCACTCACACACTGAAGCTTTCTTT. It is translated as CASGHSHTEAFF.

V usage is TRBV5-6 and J usage is TRBJ2-7; D may be TRBD1 or TRBD2 (6 bases each). The CDR3 consists of 15 residues. Germline CDR1 SGHDT, CDR2 YYEEEE. V lost 3 bases and J 6 bases, leaving 19 bases between the germline ends. Here the CDR3 reads CASSWGASSGSEQYF. CDR3 in DNA: TGTGCCAGCAGCTGGGGGGCTAGTTCCGGTAGCGAGCAGTACTTC.

This clone was seen once. The DNA for the CDR3 is TGCAGCGTTTCCGCCGCAACCGGGACAGGGGTTGGAGCTGCTGGCTACACCTTC. Its translation: CSVSAATGTGVGAAGYTF. The chain recombines TRBV29-1 with TRBJ1-2, with TRBD1 identical over 10 bases. Germline values: CDR1 SQVTM, CDR2 ANQGSEA. The CDR3 covers 18 residues. V lost 5 bases and J lost 7; bases outside the gene matches: 22.

This clone appeared a single time. The rearrangement links TRBV10-1 to TRBJ2-1; unclear D gene. The germline V gene encodes CDR1 WNHNN and CDR2 SYGVQD (reference sequence). Trimming shortened V by 1 base and J by 8 bases, and 18 bases separated the two germline ends. The CDR3 extends over 16 amino acids. CDR3 DNA: TGCGCCAGCAGTGAGTTTAAGGACCCCCCGATATATGAGCAGTTCTTC. Translation: CASSEFKDPPIYEQFF.

This chain uses TRBV28 with TRBJ2-5; D ambiguous. Germline CDR1 MDHEN, CDR2 SYDVKM. This CDR3 has 14 amino acids. The ends were cut back, 3 bases at V and 0 bases at J, with 8 bases in the middle. CDR3 sequence: CASSFWRYQETQYF. As DNA, the CDR3 is TGTGCCAGCAGTTTCTGGCGGTACCAAGAGACCCAGTACTTC.

The rearrangement joins TRBV6-1 to TRBJ2-7; 12 nucleotides agree with TRBD2. The germline V gene has CDR1 MNHNS and CDR2 SASEGT. CDR3 length: 16 amino acids. Trimming removed 3 bases from V and 2 bases from J; junction bases left unmatched: 5. The CDR3 bases are TGTGCCAGCAGTGAGGCTCTAGCGGGGGGGACCTACGAGCAGTACTTC. Its translation is CASSEALAGGTYEQYF.

This clone was seen just once. This chain connects TRBV5-5 to TRBJ2-2, with D possibly being TRBD1 (5 bases). CDR1 and CDR2 from the germline V gene are SGHKS and YYEKEE (reference sequence). Between the trimmed V and J ends, which lost 4 bases and 7 bases, there was a span of 11 bases. The CDR3 is 13 amino acids. Here the CDR3 reads CASSGLGDGELFF. The CDR3 DNA sequence: TGTGCCAGCAGCGGATTAGGGGACGGGGAGCTGTTTTTT.

V gene TRBV19 combines with J gene TRBJ2-7, with D possibly being TRBD1 (5 bases). V gave up 1 base and J gave up 6 bases, with 22 bases separating them. The CDR3 is 17 residues long. From germline, CDR1 is LNHDA and CDR2 SQIVND (reference sequence). The CDR3 region has the DNA TGTGCCAGTAGTATAGGGACGGACACGCCGTGGGGCAGCGAGCAGTACTTC. Protein: CASSIGTDTPWGSEQYF.

Note on this clone: At one end the junction does not follow the germline gene, possibly because of a read error. The chain employs TRBV4-2 and TRBJ2-5; D is possibly TRBD1 or TRBD2 (5 bases each). From germline, CDR1 is LGHNA and CDR2 YNFKEQ. This CDR3 is 18 amino acids long. CDR3 loop: CASSQDLPGVGTQETRYF. CDR3 coding DNA: TGTGCCAGCAGCCAAGATCTTCCCGGGGTGGGGACCCAAGAGACCCGGTACTTC.

The chain joins TRBV27 to TRBJ2-7, with D hard to call. The germline gives CDR1 MNHEY, CDR2 SMNVEV (reference sequence). The V and J ends lost 2 bases and 6 bases respectively, with 11 bases between them. This CDR3 has 13 residues. The CDR3 DNA reads as TGTGCCAGCAGTTTAGCGTACCTTAGCGAGCAGTACTTC. It encodes CASSLAYLSEQYF.

V is TRBV5-5 and J is TRBJ1-3; maybe TRBD1 (5 bases). Germline V gives CDR1 SGHKS, CDR2 YYEKEE (reference sequence). Trimming cost V 2 bases and J 2 bases, with 11 bases left between them. The CDR3 length is 15 residues. The CDR3 reads CASSLEGDPGNTIYF. CDR3 coding DNA: TGTGCCAGCAGCTTAGAAGGGGATCCTGGAAACACCATATATTTT.

This clone was counted a few times. The rearrangement uses TRBV5-4 and TRBJ1-3; D unclear. Between the trimmed V and J ends, which lost 5 bases and 4 bases, there was a span of 10 bases. CDR1 is SGHNT, CDR2 YYREEE, per germline (reference sequence). The CDR3 extends over 13 amino acids. In DNA, the CDR3 is TGTGCCAGCAGATCCTGGGGAGGAAACACCATATATTTT. It is translated as CASRSWGGNTIYF.

This chain links TRBV7-6 with TRBJ2-1; 10 bases are a match to TRBD1. The CDR3 length is 15 residues. V trimming: 5 bases; J trimming: 2 bases; junction bases outside the gene matches: 3. CDR1 is SGHVS, CDR2 FNYEAQ, per germline. CDR3 protein: CASSTGQGAYNEQFF. The CDR3 DNA is TGTGCCAGCAGCACCGGACAGGGGGCCTACAATGAGCAGTTCTTC.